This is a list of T cell receptor beta chains from one sample in a study of T cells in Graves' hyperthyroidism and ophthalmopathy. TCRdb re-derived calls from the multiplex PCR reads in MiXCR, one entry per CDR3 protein. The data hold about 840,000 distinct CDR3 sequences, with 35% to 40% observed a single time. The sequenced sample consisted of blood. The receptors here all came from a man aged 18 to 29 with Graves' hyperthyroidism. Both conserved end residues are part of each CDR3. Each record gives: V gene, D gene, CDR3 protein. D genes are given only for firm matches.

v_call: TRBV20-1; d_call: NA; cdr3_aa: CSARWGGGPREQYF
v_call: TRBV2; d_call: NA; cdr3_aa: CASSELHRNLHYEQYF
v_call: TRBV6-6; d_call: NA; cdr3_aa: CASSEPGTPGQPQHF
v_call: TRBV25-1; d_call: TRBD1; cdr3_aa: CASGLGQEETQYF
v_call: TRBV24-1; d_call: TRBD2; cdr3_aa: CATRSSGSVGGELFF
v_call: TRBV11-1; d_call: TRBD1; cdr3_aa: CASSGTGDGLPSGYTF
v_call: TRBV7-2; d_call: TRBD2; cdr3_aa: CASSYWRENDEQYF
v_call: TRBV7-3; d_call: TRBD1; cdr3_aa: CASSEGRGMELFF
v_call: TRBV6-5; d_call: NA; cdr3_aa: CASRDPKGEQYF
v_call: TRBV7-9; d_call: NA; cdr3_aa: CASSIRAGGGETQYF
v_call: TRBV30; d_call: NA; cdr3_aa: CAWSMNRGTEAFF
v_call: TRBV10-3; d_call: NA; cdr3_aa: CASGRVVDGYTF
v_call: TRBV2; d_call: TRBD2; cdr3_aa: CASSPGGNSYEQCF
v_call: TRBV29-1; d_call: NA; cdr3_aa: CSVDPGGQETQYF
v_call: TRBV11-1; d_call: NA; cdr3_aa: CASTNPAETQYF
v_call: TRBV2; d_call: NA; cdr3_aa: CASRWRLNQPQHF
v_call: TRBV6-6; d_call: NA; cdr3_aa: CASSRQTSYEQYF
v_call: TRBV7-8; d_call: NA; cdr3_aa: CASSPGDNGPQHF
v_call: TRBV7-2; d_call: NA; cdr3_aa: CASSFRPGIYEQYF
v_call: TRBV15; d_call: TRBD2; cdr3_aa: CATSRVGGSAGELFF
v_call: TRBV13; d_call: TRBD1; cdr3_aa: CASSLDRGEYEQYF